This T cell receptor beta chain was captured in a study of cytomegalovirus exposure and HLA in healthy donors. Study results and caveats: Presence/absence analysis assumed near-uniform sequencing depth across donors. A later analysis, which compared TCR beta chains of equal frequency, found the HLA-associated ones more clonally expanded.

This CDR3 comprises 14 residues. Trimming pared 3 bases from V and 6 bases from J, leaving 14 bases between. CDR1 is LNHDA, CDR2 SQIVND, per germline (reference sequence). The PCR contained 60 Vbeta and 13 Jbeta primers. Assay used: immunoSEQ multiplex PCR; TCRdb lists only in-frame clones, some missing. The sample yields some 100,000 clones, over 70% seen once. In its sample, this clone was seen a few times. As yet, its antigen is unknown. The sequenced sample consisted of PBMCs. The rearrangement links TRBV19 to TRBJ1-1, with D maybe TRBD1 (5 bases). The clonotype was recovered from a girl aged 2 to 10 in good health and CMV-seropositive. CDR3 protein: CASSITQGPPEAFF. For the CDR3, the DNA is TGTGCCAGTAGTATTACCCAGGGCCCCCCTGAAGCTTTCTTT.